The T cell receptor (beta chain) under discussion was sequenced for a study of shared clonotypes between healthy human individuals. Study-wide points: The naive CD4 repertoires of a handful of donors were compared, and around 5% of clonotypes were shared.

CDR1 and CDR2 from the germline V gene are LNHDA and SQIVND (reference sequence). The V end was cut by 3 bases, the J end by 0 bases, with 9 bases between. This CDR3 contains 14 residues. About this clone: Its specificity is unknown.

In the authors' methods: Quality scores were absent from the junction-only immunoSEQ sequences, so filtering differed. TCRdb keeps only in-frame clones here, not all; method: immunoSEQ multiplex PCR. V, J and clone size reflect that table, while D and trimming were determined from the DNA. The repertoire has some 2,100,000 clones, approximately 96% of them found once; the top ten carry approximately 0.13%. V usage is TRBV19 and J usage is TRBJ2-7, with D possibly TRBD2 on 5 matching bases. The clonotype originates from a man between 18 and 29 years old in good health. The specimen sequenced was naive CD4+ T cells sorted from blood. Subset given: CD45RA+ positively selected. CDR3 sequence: CASSIRGTSYEQYF. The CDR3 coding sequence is TGTGCCAGTAGTATCCGGGGAACCTCCTACGAGCAGTACTTC. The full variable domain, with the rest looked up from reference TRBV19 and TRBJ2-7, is DGGITQSPKYLFRKEGQNVTLSCEQNLNHDAMYWYRQDPGQGLRLIYYSQIVNDFQKGDIAEGYSVSREKKESFPLTVTSAQKNPTAFYLCASSIRGTSYEQYFGPGTRLTVT.